These 10 T cell receptor beta chains came from one sample sequenced in a study of control samples from healthy donors and cancer patients. The repertoire was sequenced with immunoSEQ multiplex PCR; TCRdb's copy has only in-frame clones and lacks some. The sample has more than 95,000 clones, about four fifths seen once. The sequenced sample was blood. The receptor set was obtained from a woman aged 50 to 65 in good health.

This chain joins TRBV6-4 and TRBJ1-1; TRBD1 might be the D (5 bases). V lost 4 bases, J lost 3 bases, and 9 bases lay in between. CDR1 is MRHNA, CDR2 SNTAGT, per germline. The CDR3 loop spans 13 amino acids. CDR3 amino acids: CASSAGFDTEAFF. The DNA for the CDR3 is TGTGCCAGCAGTGCAGGGTTTGACACTGAAGCTTTCTTT.

The chain carries TRBV5-1 and TRBJ2-5; 11 nucleotides agree with TRBD2. Germline CDR1 and CDR2: SGHRS and YFSETQ. This CDR3 spans 19 amino acids. J gave up 0 bases and V 3 bases, and 13 bases lay outside the gene matches. CDR3 amino acids: CASSSQSLTSGGHQETQYF. In DNA form, the CDR3 reads TGCGCCAGCAGCTCCCAGAGCCTCACTAGCGGGGGTCACCAAGAGACCCAGTACTTC.

The gene calls are TRBV5-6 and TRBJ2-7; 9 bases line up with TRBD2. The CDR3 runs to 15 residues. After removal of 0 bases from V and 5 bases from J, the junction contained 6 bases not matched to a gene. Per germline, CDR1 SGHDT and CDR2 YYEEEE. The CDR3 DNA reads TGTGCCAGCAGCTTGGATGGCGGGAGGGCCCACGAGCAGTACTTC. It codes for CASSLDGGRAHEQYF.

The chain recombines TRBV6-2 or TRBV6-3 with TRBJ1-6, with 8 bases fitting TRBD1. Germline V gene lookup returns CDR1 MNHEY and CDR2 SVGEGT. The CDR3 runs to 16 residues. The V segment lost 2 bases and the J segment 7 bases; nucleotides outside the gene matches: 7. The CDR3 bases are TGTGCCAGCAGTTACGTACCGGGACAGGAGAATTCACCCCTCCACTTT. Its translation is CASSYVPGQENSPLHF.

The V and J genes are TRBV29-1 and TRBJ1-2; possibly TRBD1 for D (5 bases). From germline, CDR1 is SQVTM and CDR2 ANQGSEA. V was clipped by 1 base and J by 7 bases, with 13 bases between them. This CDR3 is 13 amino acids long. The CDR3 nucleotides are TGCAGCGTTGAAGTTGAGGGGCGCGGTGGCTACACCTTC. It codes for CSVEVEGRGGYTF.

The chain links TRBV11-3 to TRBJ2-5, with D perhaps matching TRBD2 (6 bases). The CDR3 sequence is 13 residues long. Germline CDR1 and CDR2: SGHNT and YENEEA. Between the trimmed V and J ends, which lost 4 bases and 4 bases, there was a span of 10 bases. For the CDR3, the DNA is TGTGCCAGCAGCTCGACTAGAGGAGAGACCCAGTACTTC. Residues: CASSSTRGETQYF.

The rearrangement joins TRBV24-1 to TRBJ2-1; D might be TRBD1 (6 bases). V lost 1 base and J 8 bases, leaving 11 bases between the germline ends. The CDR3 runs to 14 residues. Germline V gene sequence: CDR1 KGHDR, CDR2 SFDVKD. The CDR3 protein is CATSDFSGADEQFF. The CDR3 DNA reads TGTGCCACCAGTGATTTTTCAGGGGCCGATGAGCAGTTCTTC.

The chain couples TRBV2 to TRBJ2-6, with 7 bases lining up with TRBD1. The CDR3 is 17 residues long. The ends lost 1 base at V and 1 base at J; junction bases unmatched: 4. Germline values: CDR1 SNHLY, CDR2 FYNNEI. For the CDR3, the DNA is TGTGCCAGCAGTGAAGGGACAGGATTTTCTGGGGCCAACGTCCTGACTTTC. It codes for CASSEGTGFSGANVLTF.

V usage is TRBV4-1 and J usage is TRBJ1-5; weak D call: TRBD1 (5 bases). Trimming left V 3 bases short and J 0 bases short, with 9 bases between. This CDR3 comprises 15 residues. CDR1 and CDR2 from the germline V gene are MGHRA and YSYEKL. This chain's CDR3 is CASSQGGPSNQPQHF. CDR3 DNA sequence: TGCGCCAGCAGCCAGGGGGGACCTAGCAATCAGCCCCAGCATTTT.

The chain joins TRBV10-3 to TRBJ1-1, with 8 bases that match TRBD1. In germline, CDR1 is ENHRY, CDR2 SYGVKD. With V trimmed by 3 bases and J by 3 bases, 6 bases remained unmatched. This CDR3 region has 15 residues. CDR3 loop: CAISDRQGQDTEAFF. For the CDR3, the DNA is TGTGCCATCAGTGATCGACAGGGGCAGGACACTGAAGCTTTCTTT.